These 20 T cell receptor beta chains were sequenced from one sample in a study of T-cell memory formation after mild COVID-19. TCRdb redid the calling of the 5' RACE reads with MiXCR, one entry per CDR3 protein. The sample has hundreds of thousands of distinct CDR3 sequences; roughly 21% are singletons. Material for sequencing was PBMCs or a T cell subset sorted from them (not recorded which). The receptors derive from a man aged 18 to 29 who had mild COVID-19 (a few samples of this study predate the infection). Cell type and time point are not known.

The chain is built from TRBV6-6 and TRBJ2-7; 7 bases are shared with TRBD2. Germline CDR1 is MNHNY and CDR2 is SVGAGI (reference sequence). Trimming removed 11 bases from V and 3 bases from J; junction bases left unmatched: 13. This CDR3 contains 14 residues. CDR3 sequence reads: CAGEGGSGIYEQYV. Here the CDR3 DNA reads TGTGCCGGGGAGGGAGGGTCGGGAATCTACGAGCAGTACGTC.

The chain joins TRBV5-5 to TRBJ1-5, with TRBD1 as a possible D gene (6 bases). From germline, CDR1 is SGHKS and CDR2 YYEKEE (reference sequence). This CDR3 spans 15 amino acids. V lost 4 bases and J 0 bases, leaving 11 bases between the germline ends. The CDR3 region is CASSKRDISNQPQHF. CDR3 nucleotide sequence: TGTGCCAGCAGCAAACGGGACATTAGCAATCAGCCCCAGCATTTT.

This chain connects TRBV2 to TRBJ2-1; TRBD2 aligns across 9 bases. The CDR3 loop spans 16 amino acids. Germline V gives CDR1 SNHLY, CDR2 FYNNEI. The junction had 8 bases not matched to a gene; V was cut back by 5 bases and J by 3 bases. CDR3 protein: CASSPLAGESYNEQFF. The CDR3, as DNA: TGTGCCAGCAGTCCCTTAGCGGGGGAGAGCTACAATGAGCAGTTCTTC.

There are a few counts of this clonotype. The rearrangement links TRBV4-1 to TRBJ1-1, with D unresolved. Deletions cut 0 bases from V and 3 bases from J, with 5 bases between. The CDR3 has 13 residues. CDR1 and CDR2 from the germline V gene are MGHRA and YSYEKL. The CDR3 DNA follows: TGCGCCAGCAGCCAAGATGAGGACACTGAAGCTTTCTTT. Amino acid sequence: CASSQDEDTEAFF.

J is TRBJ2-5 and V is TRBV20-1; D might be TRBD1 (5 bases). Trimming left V 3 bases short and J 6 bases short, with 20 bases between. The CDR3 is 15 residues long. CDR1 is DFQATT, CDR2 SNEGSKA, per germline (reference sequence). CDR3 nucleotides: TGCAGTGCTAGCTCCTCCGGAACAGGCCTAAAGACCCAGTACTTC. It yields the protein CSASSSGTGLKTQYF.

V usage is TRBV5-1 and J usage is TRBJ2-3; tentative D call: TRBD1 (6 bases). The CDR3 has 16 residues. Per the germline V gene, CDR1 is SGHRS and CDR2 is YFSETQ. The V end was cut by 1 base, the J end by 10 bases, with 22 bases between. This CDR3 reads CASSLFRTDYPQAQYF. The CDR3 DNA follows: TGCGCCAGCAGCTTGTTCCGGACAGATTATCCCCAGGCGCAGTATTTT.

This clonotype turned up a few times. The rearrangement uses TRBV24-1 and TRBJ2-1; a weak D match, TRBD1 (6 bases). The V and J ends lost 2 bases and 13 bases respectively, with 14 bases between them. The CDR3 is made up of 13 amino acids. Germline assignment: CDR1 KGHDR and CDR2 SFDVKD. The CDR3 sequence: CATSDSNRDKQFF. CDR3 in DNA: TGTGCCACCAGTGATTCGAATCGGGACAAACAGTTCTTC.

This clonotype came up many times. The chain employs TRBV12-3 or TRBV12-4 and TRBJ2-7; TRBD1 might be the D (6 bases). The CDR3 contains 14 residues. Trimming took off 5 bases at V and 2 bases at J, with 13 bases between the two ends. The CDR3 reads CASSHDRFPYEQYF. CDR3 bases: TGTGCCAGCAGTCATGACAGGTTCCCCTACGAGCAGTACTTC.

The chain recombines TRBV6-5 with TRBJ1-5; perhaps TRBD1 as D (6 bases). Trimming stripped 8 bases from V and 3 bases from J, with 11 bases between. Germline V gives CDR1 MNHEY, CDR2 SVGAGI. CDR3 length equals 13 residues. This CDR3 reads CASRTAFNQPQHF. CDR3 in DNA: TGTGCCAGCCGGACAGCGTTCAATCAGCCCCAGCATTTT.

This clonotype came up many times. V and J are TRBV6-2 or TRBV6-3 and TRBJ2-3, with D perhaps assigned TRBD1 or TRBD2 (6 bases each). The germline V gene encodes CDR1 MNHEY and CDR2 SVGEGT. The germline V and J ends were trimmed by 5 bases and 3 bases, with 15 bases remaining between them. This CDR3 is built from 15 residues. This CDR3 is CASSRGQTNTDTQYF. In DNA form, the CDR3 reads TGTGCCAGCAGTCGGGGGCAAACCAATACAGATACGCAGTATTTT.

This clonotype has only a few counts. The chain uses TRBV11-3 and TRBJ2-2; D remains unclear. This CDR3 is built from 14 residues. Per germline, CDR1 SGHNT and CDR2 YENEEA. V was clipped by 5 bases and J by 1 base, with 8 bases between them. The CDR3 sequence is CASSADMNTGELFF. CDR3 nucleotides: TGTGCCAGCAGCGCTGACATGAACACCGGGGAGCTGTTTTTT.

A few counts support this clonotype. The genes are TRBV6-5 and TRBJ2-6; D ambiguous. Germline lookup yields CDR1 MNHEY and CDR2 SVGAGI. The ends were cut back, 7 bases at V and 1 base at J, with 11 bases in the middle. This CDR3 is built from 15 residues. The DNA for the CDR3 is TGTGCCAGCACCCCCTTAGGTTCTGGGGCCAACGTCCTGACTTTC. Encoded protein: CASTPLGSGANVLTF.

There are a few counts of this clonotype. The J gene is TRBJ1-1, the V gene TRBV12-3 or TRBV12-4, with D possibly TRBD1 on 6 matching bases. Trimming removed 6 bases from V and 1 base from J, with 24 bases in between. CDR3 length: 18 amino acids. The CDR3 nucleotides read TGTGCCAGCAGCCCTTACAGGGCACTCGAGTGGAAGAACACTGAAGCTTTCTTT. Translating it yields CASSPYRALEWKNTEAFF.

This rearrangement joins TRBV21-1 to TRBJ1-5. TRBV21-1 is deemed a pseudogene. The CDR3 is 15 residues long. In DNA form, the CDR3 reads TGTGCCAGCAGCAAACAGAAGAGTAGCAATCAGCCCCAGCATTTT. Translation gives CASSKQKSSNQPQHF.

The chain carries TRBV6-5 and TRBJ1-6; 7 nucleotides agree with TRBD1. This CDR3 comprises 17 residues. Germline V CDR1 and CDR2: MNHEY, SVGAGI. J was trimmed by 9 bases and V by 1 base; bases with no gene match: 12. Written as DNA, the CDR3 is TGTGCCAGCAGTTACTTCGGGGAGGGGGCGAAGACTTCACCCCTCCACTTT. This translates into CASSYFGEGAKTSPLHF.

The rearrangement uses TRBV6-1 and TRBJ2-5; D gene uncertain. The ends were cut back, 2 bases at V and 7 bases at J, with 14 bases in the middle. This CDR3 is 14 amino acids long. Germline CDR1 reads MNHNS; CDR2 reads SASEGT. The CDR3 reads CASSENLGGATQYF. CDR3 sequence (DNA): TGTGCCAGCAGTGAAAATCTGGGTGGTGCGACCCAGTACTTC.

This clonotype was counted a few times. V usage is TRBV5-1 and J usage is TRBJ1-1, with D perhaps matching TRBD1 (5 bases). This CDR3 is built from 17 residues. Trimming removed 4 bases at V and 4 bases at J, with 23 bases between. CDR1 and CDR2 from the germline V gene are SGHRS and YFSETQ. CDR3 region: CASSGVQGLPFGTEAFF. CDR3 nucleotide sequence: TGCGCCAGCAGCGGAGTCCAGGGCCTCCCTTTTGGCACTGAAGCTTTCTTT.

In its sample, this clonotype was seen a few times. The rearrangement links TRBV5-1 to TRBJ2-2; D is possibly TRBD1 (5 bases). Germline V gene lookup returns CDR1 SGHRS and CDR2 YFSETQ. CDR3 length: 14 amino acids. With 4 bases removed from V and 4 bases from J, the gap between germline ends came to 11 bases. CDR3 nucleotides: TGCGCCAGCAGCCGTCGACAGACCACCGGGGAGCTGTTTTTT. Its translation is CASSRRQTTGELFF.

This clonotype has more than one count but fewer than ten. The J gene is TRBJ2-1, the V gene TRBV11-2; a possible D gene is TRBD1 (6 bases). V dropped 5 bases and J dropped 4 bases, with 9 bases sitting between them. CDR3 size: 13 residues. CDR1 and CDR2 from the germline V gene are SGHAT and FQNNGV. The CDR3 DNA reads as TGTGCCAGCAGCGTAACAGGGTACAATGAGCAGTTCTTC. Translating gives CASSVTGYNEQFF.

The rearrangement joins TRBV7-9 to TRBJ1-4; possibly TRBD1 for D (6 bases). CDR1 is SEHNR and CDR2 is FQNEAQ in the germline V gene (reference sequence). Trimming pared 3 bases from V and 7 bases from J, leaving 24 bases between. The length of the CDR3 is 18 residues. The CDR3 region is CASSLYLTSGGASEKLFF. In DNA, the CDR3 is TGTGCCAGCAGCTTGTACCTGACTAGCGGGGGGGCCTCTGAAAAACTGTTTTTT. Full variable domain (remainder filled in from reference TRBV7-9 and TRBJ1-4): DTGVSQNPRHKITKRGQNVTFRCDPISEHNRLYWYRQTLGQGPEFLTYFQNEAQLEKSRLLSDRFSAERPKGSFSTLEIQRTEQGDSAMYLCASSLYLTSGGASEKLFFGSGTQLSVL.